This T cell receptor (beta chain) was documented in a study of blood T cell repertoires in COVID-19. Across the study: Collection of acute and convalescent COVID-19 samples took place in the United States, Italy and Spain. T cells, B-cell-depleted T cells, or PBMCs supplied cDNA or gDNA.

Methods used by the authors: Amplification of reference gene primers was used by the study to estimate nucleated cell counts. Sequenced by immunoSEQ multiplex PCR; TCRdb stores in-frame clones only, minus some. V and J calls and clone size follow that table, whereas D and trimming were derived from the DNA. Of about 150,000 clones listed, 79% are singletons. CDR1 and CDR2 from the germline V gene are SGHTA and FQGNSA. The V gene lost 1 base and the J gene lost 0 bases, with 10 bases spanning the gap. The CDR3 has 15 residues. The table lists this clone with many counts. The clonotype comes from a man aged 45-65 years with active or convalescent COVID-19. Sequencing used peripheral blood. This chain uses TRBV7-2 with TRBJ2-7, with D perhaps matching TRBD2 (5 bases). The CDR3 sequence is CASSLGPGVSYEQYF. The CDR3 nucleotides are TGTGCCAGCAGCTTAGGCCCCGGGGTCTCCTACGAGCAGTACTTC.